Listed below are T cell receptor beta chains from one sample, sequenced in a study of shared clonotypes between healthy human individuals. Assay: immunoSEQ multiplex PCR; the TCRdb copy retains only in-frame clones and omits some. Of approximately 2,000,000 clones in the sample, about 93% were seen once. The sequencing input was naive CD8+ T cells from PBMCs. The source of these receptors is a young man in good health. Some clones in this sample may be carry-over from other donors' samples. Each CDR3 is given with its conserved first and last residue. Each record gives: clone size, V gene, J gene, D gene, CDR3 protein, CDR3 DNA. D genes are given only for firm matches. Size is stated for part of the rows, as once, few or many counts, or as a class when the clone is expanded.

abundance: -
v_gene: TRBV5-1
j_gene: TRBJ2-5
d_gene: -
CDR3aa: CASNVGGRNQETQYF
CDR3nt: TGCGCCAGCAACGTGGGGGGCCGAAACCAAGAGACCCAGTACTTC

abundance: -
v_gene: TRBV15
j_gene: TRBJ2-1
d_gene: TRBD2
CDR3aa: CATSSGRSYNEQFF
CDR3nt: TGTGCCACCAGCAGCGGGAGGTCCTACAATGAGCAGTTCTTC

abundance: -
v_gene: TRBV7-6
j_gene: TRBJ2-7
d_gene: TRBD1
CDR3aa: CASSPATGGSYEQYF
CDR3nt: TGTGCCAGCAGCCCGGCGACAGGGGGGTCCTACGAGCAGTACTTC

abundance: -
v_gene: TRBV27
j_gene: TRBJ1-1
d_gene: -
CDR3aa: CASSLSRDTEAFF
CDR3nt: TGTGCCAGCAGCCTTTCAAGGGACACTGAAGCTTTCTTT

abundance: -
v_gene: TRBV9
j_gene: TRBJ2-7
d_gene: TRBD1
CDR3aa: CASSATDRGRLSYEQYF
CDR3nt: TGTGCCAGCAGCGCGACCGACAGGGGACGCTTGTCCTACGAGCAGTACTTC

abundance: -
v_gene: TRBV28
j_gene: TRBJ2-3
d_gene: TRBD1
CDR3aa: CASNQRDRVVDTQYF
CDR3nt: TGTGCCAGCAACCAACGGGACAGGGTGGTAGATACGCAGTATTTT

abundance: -
v_gene: TRBV19
j_gene: TRBJ2-3
d_gene: -
CDR3aa: CASGPGTFTDTQYF
CDR3nt: TGTGCCAGCGGTCCCGGGACCTTCACAGATACGCAGTATTTT

abundance: -
v_gene: TRBV27
j_gene: TRBJ2-7
d_gene: TRBD2
CDR3aa: CASSLTAGGYEQYF
CDR3nt: TGTGCCAGCAGTTTAACAGCGGGAGGGTACGAGCAGTACTTC

abundance: -
v_gene: TRBV27
j_gene: TRBJ2-7
d_gene: TRBD2
CDR3aa: CASSIIAGAYEQYF
CDR3nt: TGTGCCAGCAGCATAATAGCGGGAGCCTACGAGCAGTACTTC

abundance: -
v_gene: TRBV7-9
j_gene: TRBJ2-7
d_gene: -
CDR3aa: CASSPDTSYEQYF
CDR3nt: TGTGCCAGCAGCCCGGATACTTCCTACGAGCAGTACTTC

abundance: -
v_gene: TRBV19
j_gene: TRBJ2-2
d_gene: -
CDR3aa: CASSTNRAGTGELFF
CDR3nt: TGTGCCAGTAGTACCAACAGGGCGGGCACCGGGGAGCTGTTTTTT

abundance: -
v_gene: TRBV29-1
j_gene: TRBJ1-2
d_gene: -
CDR3aa: CSVAGEYGYTF
CDR3nt: TGCAGCGTGGCAGGGGAATATGGCTACACCTTC

abundance: -
v_gene: TRBV6-5
j_gene: TRBJ1-1
d_gene: TRBD1
CDR3aa: CASRQTGSEAFF
CDR3nt: TGTGCCAGCAGGCAGACAGGGAGCGAAGCTTTCTTT

abundance: -
v_gene: TRBV10-2
j_gene: TRBJ1-2
d_gene: -
CDR3aa: CASNEESYGYTF
CDR3nt: TGCGCCAGCAATGAGGAATCGTATGGCTACACCTTC

abundance: -
v_gene: TRBV7-2
j_gene: TRBJ2-7
d_gene: -
CDR3aa: CASTYLTRGHEQYF
CDR3nt: TGTGCCAGCACCTACCTCACCAGGGGTCACGAGCAGTACTTC

abundance: -
v_gene: TRBV27
j_gene: TRBJ2-1
d_gene: TRBD2
CDR3aa: CASAGTSGEQFF
CDR3nt: TGTGCCAGCGCCGGGACTAGCGGGGAGCAGTTCTTC

abundance: once
v_gene: TRBV13
j_gene: TRBJ2-7
d_gene: -
CDR3aa: CASSRTGYEQYF
CDR3nt: TGTGCCAGCAGCCGAACAGGGTACGAGCAGTACTTC

abundance: -
v_gene: TRBV19
j_gene: TRBJ1-5
d_gene: TRBD1
CDR3aa: CASSISGQSNQPQHF
CDR3nt: TGTGCCAGTAGTATCTCGGGACAGAGCAATCAGCCCCAGCATTTT

abundance: -
v_gene: TRBV7-6
j_gene: TRBJ1-2
d_gene: -
CDR3aa: CASSLGAPNGYTF
CDR3nt: TGTGCCAGCAGCTTAGGGGCTCCGAATGGCTACACCTTC

abundance: -
v_gene: TRBV15
j_gene: TRBJ2-3
d_gene: -
CDR3aa: CATSRDRTHTQYF
CDR3nt: TGTGCCACCAGCAGAGATCGGACTCATACGCAGTATTTT

abundance: -
v_gene: TRBV5-6
j_gene: TRBJ1-1
d_gene: -
CDR3aa: CASSLADRASTEAFF
CDR3nt: TGTGCCAGCAGCTTGGCGGACCGGGCCTCGACTGAAGCTTTCTTT

abundance: -
v_gene: TRBV9
j_gene: TRBJ1-2
d_gene: -
CDR3aa: CASSVVSDYGYTF
CDR3nt: TGTGCCAGCAGCGTAGTTTCCGACTATGGCTACACCTTC

abundance: -
v_gene: TRBV18
j_gene: TRBJ1-4
d_gene: -
CDR3aa: CASSPGVTTNEKLFF
CDR3nt: TGTGCCAGCTCACCCGGTGTAACAACTAATGAAAAACTGTTTTTT

abundance: -
v_gene: TRBV6-5
j_gene: TRBJ1-2
d_gene: TRBD1
CDR3aa: CASSYSRTGNYGYTF
CDR3nt: TGTGCCAGCAGTTACTCTCGGACAGGGAACTATGGCTACACCTTC

abundance: -
v_gene: TRBV7-3
j_gene: TRBJ2-3
d_gene: TRBD2
CDR3aa: CASSLNIAGGPTDTQYF
CDR3nt: TGTGCCAGCAGCTTAAATATAGCGGGAGGGCCCACAGATACGCAGTATTTT

abundance: -
v_gene: TRBV11-1
j_gene: TRBJ2-7
d_gene: -
CDR3aa: CASSLSGWSRDYEQYF
CDR3nt: TGTGCCAGCAGCTTAAGTGGTTGGTCCCGGGACTACGAGCAGTACTTC

abundance: -
v_gene: TRBV11-2
j_gene: TRBJ2-7
d_gene: TRBD1
CDR3aa: CASSFSGTGNEQYF
CDR3nt: TGTGCCAGCAGCTTTTCCGGGACAGGGAACGAGCAGTACTTC

abundance: once
v_gene: TRBV5-1
j_gene: TRBJ2-7
d_gene: -
CDR3aa: CASSLAGWPYEQYF
CDR3nt: TGCGCCAGCAGCTTGGCTGGGTGGCCCTACGAGCAGTACTTC

abundance: -
v_gene: TRBV7-3
j_gene: TRBJ2-3
d_gene: -
CDR3aa: CASSSTSVRDTQYF
CDR3nt: TGTGCCAGCAGCTCCACTAGTGTGCGGGATACGCAGTATTTT

abundance: -
v_gene: TRBV5-4
j_gene: TRBJ1-3
d_gene: -
CDR3aa: CASSLDPFDDSGNTIYF
CDR3nt: TGTGCCAGCAGCTTGGACCCTTTCGACGACTCTGGAAACACCATATATTTT

abundance: -
v_gene: TRBV6-5
j_gene: TRBJ2-1
d_gene: TRBD2
CDR3aa: CASSQLAGVYNEQFF
CDR3nt: TGTGCCAGCAGCCAACTAGCGGGAGTTTACAATGAGCAGTTCTTC

abundance: -
v_gene: TRBV29-1
j_gene: TRBJ1-2
d_gene: -
CDR3aa: CSVLGGRYGYTF
CDR3nt: TGCAGCGTTCTGGGGGGGCGCTATGGCTACACCTTC

abundance: -
v_gene: TRBV6-5
j_gene: TRBJ2-7
d_gene: -
CDR3aa: CASSPGGLNYEQYF
CDR3nt: TGTGCCAGCAGTCCAGGGGGGTTGAATTACGAGCAGTACTTC